One and the same sample provided the 22 T cell receptor beta chains below, sequenced in a study of cytomegalovirus exposure and HLA in healthy donors. The PCR ran on 60 Vbeta and 13 Jbeta primers. Produced via immunoSEQ multiplex PCR; TCRdb's table is partial and in-frame only. In the table there are roughly 190,000 clones, around 80% of which are singletons. The sequencing input was PBMCs. Receptors were obtained from a middle-aged man in good health and CMV-seropositive.

As DNA, the CDR3 is TGTGCCAGCAGGGCTAGCGGGGTATCTGGGACCCAGTACTTC. Protein product: CASRASGVSGTQYF. The chain has TRBV28 and TRBJ2-5; TRBD2 matches at 9 bases. Trimming cost V 6 bases and J 7 bases; bases outside gene matches: 9. The length of the CDR3 is 14 residues. CDR1 and CDR2 from the germline V gene are MDHEN and SYDVKM.

This chain uses TRBV7-9 with TRBJ2-7; TRBD1 matches at 7 bases. The V and J ends lost 3 bases and 3 bases, in that order; junction bases with no gene match: 8. Germline CDR1 SEHNR, CDR2 FQNEAQ (reference sequence). The CDR3 consists of 15 residues. CDR3 DNA sequence: TGTGCCAGCAGCTTCGGCTTAGGGGGCTTCTACGAGCAGTACTTC. Protein product: CASSFGLGGFYEQYF.

The V call is TRBV29-1, the J call TRBJ1-1, with a possible D match to TRBD1 (6 bases). Germline V CDR1 and CDR2: SQVTM, ANQGSEA. The CDR3 runs 12 residues. V was clipped by 5 bases and J by 8 bases, with 15 bases between them. CDR3 amino acids: CSVRRGGWEAFF. The CDR3 region has the DNA TGCAGCGTTCGCAGGGGAGGGTGGGAAGCTTTCTTT.

This chain links TRBV10-3 with TRBJ1-2; unclear D gene. This CDR3 has 12 residues. The V gene's germline CDR1 is ENHRY and CDR2 SYGVKD. The V gene lost 3 bases and the J gene lost 12 bases, with 14 bases spanning the gap. CDR3 sequence (DNA): TGTGCCATCAGTGACCCCGGGGTGGCGCACACCTTC. This gives the protein CAISDPGVAHTF.

This clone was detected only a few times. The CDR3 sequence is CASSRHPLAGRDTQYF. CDR3 nucleotides: TGTGCCAGTAGTAGGCACCCACTAGCGGGGAGGGATACGCAGTATTTT. The genes are TRBV19 and TRBJ2-3; 10 bases agree with TRBD2. V gave up 4 bases and J gave up 6 bases; unmatched junction bases: 10. Germline CDR1 and CDR2: LNHDA and SQIVND (reference sequence). The CDR3 sequence is 16 residues long.

This clone showed up just once. V and J are TRBV28 and TRBJ2-5, with a possible D match to TRBD2 (5 bases). The J call may be in error: the DNA end matches TRBJ2-7 better. This CDR3 spans 15 amino acids. Germline CDR1 MDHEN, CDR2 SYDVKM. CDR3 in amino acids: CASSLPRRAGYEQYF. The CDR3 DNA follows: TGTGCCAGCAGTCTCCCCCGGCGGGCGGGCTACGAGCAGTACTTC.

A word on this clone: The junction shows a germline mismatch at one end, possibly a read error. The chain is built from TRBV7-9 and TRBJ2-1; 8 bases fit TRBD1. Germline CDR1 is SEHNR and CDR2 is FQNEAQ (reference sequence). CDR3 length equals 14 residues. This CDR3 reads CSSGPDRVRNEQFF. CDR3 coding DNA: TGTTCCAGCGGACCGGACAGGGTTCGGAATGAGCAGTTCTTC. Full variable domain (rest looked up from reference TRBV7-9 and TRBJ2-1): DTGVSQNPRHKITKRGQNVTFRCDPISEHNRLYWYRQTLGQGPEFLTYFQNEAQLEKSRLLSDRFSAERPKGSFSTLEIQRTEQGDSAMYLCSSGPDRVRNEQFFGPGTRLTVL.

The chain links TRBV27 to TRBJ2-5; the D is unclear. This CDR3 comprises 13 residues. Trimming cost V 0 bases and J 4 bases, with 6 bases left between them. Germline lookup yields CDR1 MNHEY and CDR2 SMNVEV (reference sequence). CDR3 residues: CASSLSERETQYF. CDR3 DNA: TGTGCCAGCAGTTTATCTGAGCGAGAGACCCAGTACTTC.

The chain carries TRBV5-4 and TRBJ2-7; D is possibly TRBD2 (7 bases). Germline CDR1 and CDR2: SGHNT and YYREEE (reference sequence). Trimming took off 1 base at V and 2 bases at J, with 19 bases between the two ends. There are 17 residues in the CDR3. CDR3 in DNA: TGTGCCAGCAGCTTGTCACAAGCGGGACACAGACCCTACGAGCAGTACTTC. This encodes CASSLSQAGHRPYEQYF.

The chain uses TRBV18 and TRBJ2-2, with 7 bases identical to TRBD1. J lost 4 bases, V lost 8 bases, and 10 bases had no gene match. Germline assignment: CDR1 KGHSH and CDR2 LQKENI. The CDR3 is made up of 15 amino acids. The CDR3 coding sequence is TGTGCCAGCCATTTAACCGGGACAGTCACCGGGGAGCTGTTTTTT. Its translation: CASHLTGTVTGELFF. Drawing the rest from reference TRBV18 and TRBJ2-2, the complete variable domain is NAGVMQNPRHLVRRRGQEARLRCSPMKGHSHVYWYRQLPEEGLKFMVYLQKENIIDESGMPKERFSAEFPKEGPSILRIQQVVRGDSAAYFCASHLTGTVTGELFFGEGSRLTVL.

The rearrangement links TRBV13 to TRBJ1-1, with 9 bases lining up with TRBD1. Trimming removed 4 bases from V and 6 bases from J; junction bases left unmatched: 6. CDR1 is PRHDT and CDR2 is FYEKMQ in the germline V gene (reference sequence). The CDR3 is 14 residues long. In nucleotides, the CDR3 is TGTGCCAGCAGCTCTTGGGACAGGGTCTCTGAAGCTTTCTTT. Protein: CASSSWDRVSEAFF. Using reference TRBV13 and TRBJ1-1 for the parts outside the CDR3, the full variable domain is AAGVIQSPRHLIKEKRETATLKCYPIPRHDTVYWYQQGPGQDPQFLISFYEKMQSDKGSIPDRFSAQQFSDYHSELNMSSLELGDSALYFCASSSWDRVSEAFFGQGTRLTVV.

This chain connects TRBV18 to TRBJ2-7, with D maybe TRBD1 (6 bases). Germline loops: CDR1 KGHSH, CDR2 LQKENI. The length of the CDR3 is 13 residues. Deletions cut 5 bases from V and 8 bases from J, with 16 bases between. CDR3 sequence reads: CASSKAGAEKQYF. In DNA form, the CDR3 reads TGTGCCAGCTCAAAGGCAGGGGCAGAAAAGCAGTACTTC.

The chain employs TRBV7-2 and TRBJ1-6, with 11 bases fitting TRBD1. The CDR3 runs to 14 residues. Germline V gene data show CDR1 as SGHTA and CDR2 as FQGNSA. With V trimmed by 5 bases and J by 13 bases, 7 bases remained unmatched. CDR3: CASSTRDRGNPLHF. The CDR3 DNA follows: TGTGCCAGCAGCACCCGGGACAGGGGGAATCCCCTCCACTTT.

This chain links TRBV18 with TRBJ2-3, with TRBD2 matching over 8 bases. The CDR3 runs to 14 residues. V was clipped by 6 bases and J by 1 base; unmatched bases: 3. Per germline, CDR1 KGHSH and CDR2 LQKENI. CDR3 protein: CASSGLAGTDTQYF. The CDR3 nucleotides read TGTGCCAGCTCTGGACTAGCAGGCACAGATACGCAGTATTTT.

The chain is built from TRBV5-1 and TRBJ1-3, with D maybe TRBD1 (5 bases). The CDR3 loop spans 16 amino acids. Germline CDR1 reads SGHRS; CDR2 reads YFSETQ. Trimming removed 1 base at V and 4 bases at J, with 15 bases between. The CDR3 DNA reads as TGCGCCAGCAGCTTGACGGCAGGGTCACCCGGAAACACCATATATTTT. It translates to CASSLTAGSPGNTIYF.

This clone has a single count. Here the CDR3 reads CASSSDRVAYEQYF. Here the CDR3 DNA reads TGCGCCAGCAGCTCTGACAGGGTTGCCTACGAGCAGTACTTC. The chain couples TRBV5-1 to TRBJ2-5; 7 bases agree with TRBD1. The J call may be incorrect, as the DNA end agrees better with TRBJ2-7. There are 14 residues in the CDR3. Germline V gene lookup returns CDR1 SGHRS and CDR2 YFSETQ.

This chain links TRBV27 with TRBJ1-5; 9 nucleotides line up with TRBD1. Germline V gene sequence: CDR1 MNHEY, CDR2 SMNVEV (reference sequence). The V segment lost 6 bases and the J segment 4 bases; nucleotides outside the gene matches: 4. CDR3 length: 14 amino acids. The CDR3, as DNA: TGTGCCAGCAGGACGGGACAGGGAAATCAGCCCCAGCATTTT. Protein: CASRTGQGNQPQHF.

The CDR3 region is CASSHEQGNEQFF. The CDR3 region has the DNA TGCGCCAGCAGCCATGAACAGGGTAATGAGCAGTTCTTC. V usage is TRBV4-3 and J usage is TRBJ2-1; D is perhaps TRBD1 (6 bases). With 3 bases removed from V and 7 bases from J, the gap between germline ends came to 10 bases. From germline, CDR1 is LGHNA and CDR2 YSLEER. The CDR3 sequence is 13 residues long.

The CDR3 is CASSPRGTSGGMIVKNIQYF. The DNA for the CDR3 is TGTGCCAGCAGTCCCCGGGGGACTAGCGGGGGGATGATTGTCAAAAACATTCAGTACTTC. The rearrangement links TRBV27 to TRBJ2-4, with 15 bases lining up with TRBD2. With 5 bases clipped from V and 3 bases from J, the junction kept 14 bases outside the gene matches. The CDR3 length is 20 residues. Germline V lookup: CDR1 MNHEY, CDR2 SMNVEV (reference sequence).

The gene calls are TRBV7-2 and TRBJ2-7; tentatively, D is TRBD1 (6 bases). The CDR3 has 13 amino acids. Looked up from germline, CDR1 is SGHTA and CDR2 is FQGNSA. V was cut by 5 bases and J by 2 bases, with 10 bases left in between. The chain's CDR3 is CASSPDRAYEQYF. DNA for the CDR3: TGTGCCAGCAGCCCGGACAGAGCCTACGAGCAGTACTTC.

The rearrangement joins TRBV9 to TRBJ1-3; D gene unclear. CDR1 is SGDLS and CDR2 is YYNGEE in the germline V gene. The CDR3 sequence is 15 residues long. V was clipped by 0 bases and J by 0 bases, with 7 bases between them. The CDR3: CASSVAPVSGNTIYF. The CDR3 region has the DNA TGTGCCAGCAGCGTAGCTCCCGTCTCTGGAAACACCATATATTTT.

The chain employs TRBV28 and TRBJ2-1, with a possible D match to TRBD1 (5 bases). Trimming removed 3 bases from V and 9 bases from J, with 9 bases in between. Germline-derived CDR1 and CDR2 are MDHEN and SYDVKM. This CDR3 comprises 12 residues. This chain's CDR3 is CASSFRVTEQFF. CDR3 DNA sequence: TGTGCCAGCAGTTTCAGGGTAACTGAGCAGTTCTTC.